These 32 T cell receptor beta chains came from one sample sequenced in a study of early T cells in non-severe SARS-CoV-2 infection. TCRdb re-analysed the 5' RACE reads in MiXCR, keeping a single row per CDR3 protein. This sample has over 60,000 distinct CDR3 sequences, with about 11% found just once. Sequencing used whole blood, obtained at baseline. The receptors shown here come from an adult who was a healthcare worker with PCR-confirmed SARS-CoV-2 infection or an uninfected control (not recorded which).

This clonotype was counted at least ten times. This chain joins TRBV29-1 and TRBJ2-5; perhaps TRBD2 as D (5 bases). Germline CDR1 SQVTM, CDR2 ANQGSEA. V was cut by 3 bases and J by 7 bases, with 12 bases left in between. The CDR3 is 12 amino acids. The DNA of the CDR3 is TGCAGCGTTGATTGGGGAGAACGGACCCAGTACTTC. It encodes CSVDWGERTQYF.

In nucleotides, the CDR3 is TGTGCCAGCAGTTACGGGGCGGTAACTGAAGCTTTCTTT. Translated, it gives CASSYGAVTEAFF. The V gene is TRBV6-6, the J gene TRBJ1-1; possibly TRBD1 for D (5 bases). Germline V gives CDR1 MNHNY, CDR2 SVGAGI (reference sequence). CDR3 length: 13 amino acids. The germline V and J ends were trimmed by 2 bases and 5 bases, with 9 bases remaining between them.

A remark on this clonotype: With a much larger clone just one base away, this may be a read error. The rearrangement uses TRBV6-6 and TRBJ1-6, with D perhaps matching TRBD1 (6 bases). This CDR3 spans 19 amino acids. The germline V gene encodes CDR1 MNHNY and CDR2 SVGAGI (reference sequence). CDR3 region: CASSYMRLGQSSYDSPLHF. CDR3 in DNA: TGTGCCAGCAGTTATATGCGACTTGGACAGAGCTCCTATGATTCACCCCTCCACTTT.

This clonotype was seen only a few times. As DNA, the CDR3 is TGTGCTAGTGGTTATCCTAAGGGGGCCGTACTCTCCTACGAGCAGTACTTC. Encoded protein: CASGYPKGAVLSYEQYF. The chain is built from TRBV12-5 and TRBJ2-7; 7 bases match TRBD1. With 4 bases clipped from V and 0 bases from J, the junction kept 12 bases outside the gene matches. Looked up from germline, CDR1 is LGHNT and CDR2 is FRNRAP. The CDR3 is made up of 17 amino acids.

The sample holds a few counts of this clonotype. This chain joins TRBV19 and TRBJ1-6, with D maybe TRBD1 (5 bases). V was shortened by 6 bases and J by 7 bases, with 16 bases between the two germline ends. The CDR3 extends over 15 amino acids. In germline, CDR1 is LNHDA, CDR2 SQIVND (reference sequence). The CDR3 here is CASRPPGPGNSPLHF. As DNA, the CDR3 is TGTGCCAGTAGGCCCCCGGGACCGGGCAATTCACCCCTCCACTTT.

In its sample, this clonotype was seen many times. The J gene is TRBJ2-5, the V gene TRBV19; no reliable D call. The V and J ends lost 7 bases and 0 bases respectively, with 18 bases between them. CDR1 and CDR2 (germline): LNHDA, SQIVND (reference sequence). This CDR3 region has 16 residues. CDR3 sequence: CASKVWGTDDQETQYF. In DNA form, the CDR3 reads TGTGCCAGTAAGGTTTGGGGAACGGACGACCAAGAGACCCAGTACTTC.

This clonotype showed up just a few times. CDR3 amino acids: CASSLGAGATTDTQYF. The CDR3 DNA reads as TGTGCCAGCAGCTTAGGAGCGGGGGCTACCACAGATACGCAGTATTTT. This chain uses TRBV7-2 with TRBJ2-3, with TRBD2 matching 8 bases. V gave up 1 base and J gave up 2 bases; unmatched junction bases: 5. The V gene's germline CDR1 is SGHTA and CDR2 FQGNSA. The CDR3 sequence is 16 residues long. Looking up the rest from reference TRBV7-2 and TRBJ2-3 gives the full variable domain: GAGVSQSPSNKVTEKGKDVELRCDPISGHTALYWYRQSLGQGLEFLIYFQGNSAPDKSGLPSDRFSAERTGGSVSTLTIQRTQQEDSAVYLCASSLGAGATTDTQYFGPGTRLTVL.

There are a few counts of this clonotype. The V and J genes are TRBV19 and TRBJ1-5; TRBD1 aligns across 9 bases. This CDR3 has 16 amino acids. J lost 6 bases, V lost 0 bases, and 6 bases had no gene match. Germline V gene sequence: CDR1 LNHDA, CDR2 SQIVND (reference sequence). The CDR3 DNA sequence: TGTGCCAGTAGTATAGACGGCGGGACAGGGTTTCAGCCCCAGCATTTT. The encoded protein is CASSIDGGTGFQPQHF.

This clonotype has ten or more counts. The V and J genes are TRBV10-3 and TRBJ1-2, with D possibly matching TRBD1 (5 bases). V lost 7 bases and J lost 8, with 23 bases in between. There are 15 residues in the CDR3. CDR1 and CDR2 (germline): ENHRY, SYGVKD. In DNA, the CDR3 is TGTGCCATCATAGGCACCCGAAACAGGTCTAAGGGCTACACCTTC. This translates into CAIIGTRNRSKGYTF.

The chain is built from TRBV20-1 and TRBJ2-5; no reliable D call. V lost 6 bases and J lost 5, with 16 bases in between. The germline V gene has CDR1 DFQATT and CDR2 SNEGSKA (reference sequence). There are 13 residues in the CDR3. CDR3 DNA: TGCAGTGCACTCCAAAGGGATCAGGAGACCCAGTACTTC. Translating gives CSALQRDQETQYF.

This clonotype has ten or more counts. The chain couples TRBV12-3 or TRBV12-4 to TRBJ2-5; D may be TRBD1 or TRBD2 (5 bases each). The CDR3 sequence is 17 residues long. The V and J ends lost 6 bases and 5 bases respectively, with 25 bases between them. As DNA, the CDR3 is TGTGCCAGCAGAAAAGGGGTTGTCTCCCTAGCCATGGAGACCCAGTACTTC. This codes for CASRKGVVSLAMETQYF.

CDR3 nucleotides: TGCAGTGCTAGAGGAGGGAGCTTCAATGAAAAACTGTTTTTT. Translated, it gives CSARGGSFNEKLFF. This rearrangement joins TRBV20-1 to TRBJ1-4; D is uncertain. Germline-derived CDR1 and CDR2 are DFQATT and SNEGSKA (reference sequence). The V end lost 1 base, the J end lost 5 bases, and 11 bases lay between the germline ends. This CDR3 region has 14 residues.

The genes are TRBV7-8 and TRBJ2-7; D remains unclear. This CDR3 has 14 residues. Trimming cost V 2 bases and J 1 base, with 9 bases left between them. CDR1 and CDR2 (germline): SGHVS, FQNEAQ. Written as DNA, the CDR3 is TGTGCCAGCAGCTTACGACCGATTTCCTACGAGCAGTACTTC. Amino acid sequence: CASSLRPISYEQYF.

The table lists this clonotype with a few counts. The chain couples TRBV7-9 to TRBJ2-3; 7 bases match TRBD1. The junction had 2 bases not matched to a gene; V was cut back by 0 bases and J by 2 bases. This CDR3 has 15 residues. Germline lookup yields CDR1 SEHNR and CDR2 FQNEAQ (reference sequence). The CDR3 loop reads CASSLAGQYTDTQYF. In nucleotides, the CDR3 is TGTGCCAGCAGCTTAGCGGGACAGTACACAGATACGCAGTATTTT.

The chain has TRBV3-1 and TRBJ2-3; D may be TRBD2 (6 bases). This CDR3 has 18 residues. The V gene lost 0 bases and the J gene lost 0 bases, with 16 bases spanning the gap. Germline lookup yields CDR1 LGHDT and CDR2 YNNKEL (reference sequence). The CDR3 DNA reads as TGTGCCAGCAGCCAAGATAACGGGCCGGGGGAGAGCACAGATACGCAGTATTTT. This encodes CASSQDNGPGESTDTQYF.

The V gene is TRBV18, the J gene TRBJ2-6; D not resolved. CDR3 length: 15 amino acids. V shed 8 bases and J shed 1 base, with 12 bases lying between them. Per germline, CDR1 KGHSH and CDR2 LQKENI. Written as DNA, the CDR3 is TGTGCCAGCACGTACGGAGTTTCTGGGGCCAACGTCCTGACTTTC. This gives the protein CASTYGVSGANVLTF.

This clonotype turned up a few times. The rearrangement uses TRBV6-5 and TRBJ1-1; D ambiguous. The CDR3 contains 14 residues. Trimming took off 0 bases at V and 10 bases at J, with 15 bases between the two ends. Germline V gene data show CDR1 as MNHEY and CDR2 as SVGAGI. The CDR3 here is CASSYSSLNLGAFF. The CDR3 region has the DNA TGTGCCAGCAGTTACTCGAGTTTGAATCTAGGAGCTTTCTTT.

In its sample, this clonotype was seen a few times. For the CDR3, the DNA is TGTGCCAGCAGCCCGGGACAGGGCCCCACAGATACGCAGTATTTT. It codes for CASSPGQGPTDTQYF. This rearrangement joins TRBV6-5 to TRBJ2-3; TRBD1 matches 9 bases. Unmatched junction bases numbered 6, after V lost 6 bases and J lost 2 bases. CDR3 length equals 15 residues. Germline V gives CDR1 MNHEY, CDR2 SVGAGI.

This chain joins TRBV7-3 and TRBJ2-3, with 10 bases aligning to TRBD2. The CDR3 consists of 16 residues. Germline CDR1 reads SGHTA; CDR2 reads FQGTGA. The V gene end was trimmed by 1 base and the J gene end by 4 bases; junction bases not matched to a gene: 5. CDR3 in DNA: TGTGCCAGCAGCTTAAGAGGGCTAGCGGGGGCAGATACGCAGTATTTT. Its protein is CASSLRGLAGADTQYF.

In this sample, this clonotype is medium-sized (0.01 to 0.1%). The CDR3 spells CASSQPRDRVTEAFF. The CDR3 DNA follows: TGTGCCAGCAGTCAGCCTCGGGACAGGGTCACTGAAGCTTTCTTT. The chain links TRBV12-3 or TRBV12-4 to TRBJ1-1, with 9 bases matching TRBD1. J lost 4 bases, V lost 5 bases, and 8 bases had no gene match. The CDR3 is made up of 15 amino acids.

The chain employs TRBV20-1 and TRBJ1-6; 8 bases are a match to TRBD1. The CDR3 length is 18 residues. The J segment lost 8 bases and the V segment lost 2 bases, leaving 17 bases of the junction unmatched. Germline CDR1 DFQATT, CDR2 SNEGSKA (reference sequence). CDR3 in amino acids: CSARRPPIGQGKDSPLHF. For the CDR3, the DNA is TGCAGTGCTAGACGCCCTCCTATCGGACAGGGAAAAGATTCACCCCTCCACTTT.

The chain joins TRBV11-2 to TRBJ1-2; D is ambiguous. This CDR3 is built from 16 residues. Looked up from germline, CDR1 is SGHAT and CDR2 is FQNNGV. V was cut by 6 bases and J by 4 bases, with 21 bases left in between. The CDR3 region has the DNA TGTGCCAGCAGACGCCTAGGTTCGCCCGGGAGCTATGGCTACACCTTC. Encoded protein: CASRRLGSPGSYGYTF.

CDR3 nucleotide sequence: TGTGCCAGCACACCAGGTAGGGAACCTGGCTACACCTTC. It translates to CASTPGREPGYTF. The rearrangement joins TRBV6-2 or TRBV6-3 to TRBJ1-2, with unresolved D. The germline gives CDR1 MNHEY, CDR2 SVGEGT. The CDR3 length is 13 residues. V was cut by 7 bases and J by 7 bases, with 16 bases left in between.

This clonotype was counted many times. The chain recombines TRBV18 with TRBJ1-2; D not certain. V lost 2 bases, J lost 2 bases, and 6 bases lay in between. Germline V CDR1 and CDR2: KGHSH, LQKENI. The CDR3 extends over 13 amino acids. This chain's CDR3 is CASSPERNYGYTF. The CDR3 DNA follows: TGTGCCAGCTCACCAGAGAGGAACTATGGCTACACCTTC. Drawing the rest from reference TRBV18 and TRBJ1-2, the complete variable domain is NAGVMQNPRHLVRRRGQEARLRCSPMKGHSHVYWYRQLPEEGLKFMVYLQKENIIDESGMPKERFSAEFPKEGPSILRIQQVVRGDSAAYFCASSPERNYGYTFGSGTRLTVV.

This clonotype was picked up a small number of times. The chain has TRBV3-1 and TRBJ2-7; no clear D gene. Trimming shortened V by 1 base and J by 4 bases, and 17 bases separated the two germline ends. The CDR3 extends over 16 amino acids. CDR1 is LGHDT and CDR2 is YNNKEL in the germline V gene (reference sequence). The chain's CDR3 is CASSQVIRSHGYEQYF. The CDR3 DNA sequence: TGTGCCAGCAGCCAAGTAATTCGGTCCCACGGATACGAGCAGTACTTC.

The rearrangement links TRBV12-3 or TRBV12-4 to TRBJ2-5; D possibly uses TRBD1 or TRBD2 (7 bases each). Trimming shortened V by 4 bases and J by 2 bases, and 11 bases separated the two germline ends. The CDR3 has 14 amino acids. The CDR3, as DNA: TGTGCCAGCAGTTCCCAGGGGGGGCAAGAGACCCAGTACTTC. Translating gives CASSSQGGQETQYF.

CDR3 DNA sequence: TGCGCCAGCAGCTTGTCCGGGACAGGGGTCTTCACTGAAGCTTTCTTT. It is translated as CASSLSGTGVFTEAFF. The J gene is TRBJ1-1, the V gene TRBV5-1, with 10 bases that match TRBD1. The length of the CDR3 is 16 residues. Trimming removed 1 base from V and 4 bases from J; junction bases left unmatched: 7. Per the germline V gene, CDR1 is SGHRS and CDR2 is YFSETQ.

The sample holds many counts of this clonotype. The CDR3 bases are TGTGCCAGCAGTTATCGAGACAGAAAGAATGAAAAACTGTTTTTT. The encoded protein is CASSYRDRKNEKLFF. The rearrangement links TRBV7-9 to TRBJ1-4; possibly TRBD1 for D (5 bases). The CDR3 has 15 residues. V was shortened by 6 bases and J by 5 bases, with 16 bases between the two germline ends. CDR1 SEHNR and CDR2 FQNEAQ come from the germline V gene (reference sequence).

The chain joins TRBV7-2 to TRBJ2-2; 8 nucleotides match TRBD1. The germline gives CDR1 SGHTA, CDR2 FQGNSA. V lost 3 bases, J lost 5 bases, and 5 bases stayed unmatched. The CDR3 is 15 residues long. CDR3 coding DNA: TGTGCCAGCAGCTTCGGACAGGGAAGAACCGGGGAGCTGTTTTTT. This gives the protein CASSFGQGRTGELFF. The full variable domain, rest sourced from reference TRBV7-2 and TRBJ2-2, is GAGVSQSPSNKVTEKGKDVELRCDPISGHTALYWYRQSLGQGLEFLIYFQGNSAPDKSGLPSDRFSAERTGGSVSTLTIQRTQQEDSAVYLCASSFGQGRTGELFFGEGSRLTVL.

The rearrangement uses TRBV6-6 and TRBJ2-7; D possibly corresponds to TRBD2 (5 bases). Between the trimmed V and J ends, which lost 10 bases and 2 bases, there was a span of 15 bases. CDR1 is MNHNY and CDR2 is SVGAGI in the germline V gene (reference sequence). The CDR3 runs 13 residues. The CDR3 sequence: CAISKDGTYEQYF. CDR3 nucleotide sequence: TGTGCCATCAGCAAGGACGGGACCTACGAGCAGTACTTC.

V is TRBV19 and J is TRBJ2-1; 9 bases are a match to TRBD1. Trimming removed 8 bases from V and 1 base from J; junction bases left unmatched: 6. The CDR3 sequence is 15 residues long. Per germline, CDR1 LNHDA and CDR2 SQIVND (reference sequence). The CDR3 DNA sequence: TGTGCCAGTCGGGGACAGGGAGGGTCCTACAATGAGCAGTTCTTC. Protein sequence: CASRGQGGSYNEQFF. Together with reference TRBV19 and TRBJ2-1, the CDR3 gives the full variable domain: DGGITQSPKYLFRKEGQNVTLSCEQNLNHDAMYWYRQDPGQGLRLIYYSQIVNDFQKGDIAEGYSVSREKKESFPLTVTSAQKNPTAFYLCASRGQGGSYNEQFFGPGTRLTVL.

The gene calls are TRBV7-9 and TRBJ2-3, with 8 bases identical to TRBD2. J lost 0 bases, V lost 4 bases, and 3 bases had no gene match. Germline loops: CDR1 SEHNR, CDR2 FQNEAQ (reference sequence). There are 15 residues in the CDR3. CDR3 nucleotide sequence: TGTGCCAGCAGCTCGAGCGGGGGTAGCACAGATACGCAGTATTTT. Protein product: CASSSSGGSTDTQYF.